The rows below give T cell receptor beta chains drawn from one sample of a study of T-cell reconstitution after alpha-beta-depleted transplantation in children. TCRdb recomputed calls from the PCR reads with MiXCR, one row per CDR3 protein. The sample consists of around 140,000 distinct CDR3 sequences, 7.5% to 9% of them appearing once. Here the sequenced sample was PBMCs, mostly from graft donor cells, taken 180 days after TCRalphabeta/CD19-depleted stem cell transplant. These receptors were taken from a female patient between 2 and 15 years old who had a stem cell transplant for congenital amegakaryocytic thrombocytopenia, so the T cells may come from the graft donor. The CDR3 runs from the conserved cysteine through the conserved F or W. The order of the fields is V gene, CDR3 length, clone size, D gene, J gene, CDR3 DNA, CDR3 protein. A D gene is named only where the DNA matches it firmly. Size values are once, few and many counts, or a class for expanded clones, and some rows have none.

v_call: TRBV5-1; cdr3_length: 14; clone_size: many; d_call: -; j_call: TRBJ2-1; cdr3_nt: TGCGCCAGCAGCTTGGCCTTCAGGTACAATGAGCAGTTCTTC; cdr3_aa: CASSLAFRYNEQFF
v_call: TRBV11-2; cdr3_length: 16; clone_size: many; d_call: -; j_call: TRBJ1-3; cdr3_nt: TGTGCCAGCAGCTCCCGAGGGGCCCCCCCTGGAAACACCATATATTTT; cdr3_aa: CASSSRGAPPGNTIYF
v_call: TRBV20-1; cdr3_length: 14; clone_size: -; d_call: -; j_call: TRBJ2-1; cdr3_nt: TGCAGTGCTAGAGATCTGGACCAGATCAATGAGCAGTTCTTC; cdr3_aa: CSARDLDQINEQFF
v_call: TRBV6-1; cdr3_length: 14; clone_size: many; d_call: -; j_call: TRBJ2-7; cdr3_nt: TGTGCCAGCAGTGACCTACGGGACGGCCACGAGCAGTACTTC; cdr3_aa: CASSDLRDGHEQYF
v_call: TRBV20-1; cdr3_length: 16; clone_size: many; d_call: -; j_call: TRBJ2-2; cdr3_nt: TGCAGTGCTAGAGATCGTAGAAAGTCGAACACCGGGGAGCTGTTTTTT; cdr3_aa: CSARDRRKSNTGELFF
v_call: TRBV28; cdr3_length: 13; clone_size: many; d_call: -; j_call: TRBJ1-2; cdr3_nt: TGTGCCAGCAGTTTTCGGGTCTACTATGGCTACACCTTC; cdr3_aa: CASSFRVYYGYTF
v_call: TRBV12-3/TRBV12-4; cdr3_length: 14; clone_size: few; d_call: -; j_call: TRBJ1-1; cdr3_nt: TGTGCCAGCAGTTTTGGACCTCATCGCGCTGAAGCTTTCTTT; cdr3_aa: CASSFGPHRAEAFF
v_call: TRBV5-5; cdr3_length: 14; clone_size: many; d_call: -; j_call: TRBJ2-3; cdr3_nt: TGTGCCAGCAGCTGGGGACCAAGCACAGATACGCAGTATTTT; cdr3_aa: CASSWGPSTDTQYF
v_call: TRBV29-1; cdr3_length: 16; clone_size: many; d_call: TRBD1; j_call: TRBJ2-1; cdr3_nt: TGCAGCGTTGGGGCCGGGACAGGGGCCTTCTACAATGAGCAGTTCTTC; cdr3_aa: CSVGAGTGAFYNEQFF
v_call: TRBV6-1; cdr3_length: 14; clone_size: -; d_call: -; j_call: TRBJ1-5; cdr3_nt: TGTGCCAGCAGTGAAGGGGGGATCAATCAGCCCCAGCATTTT; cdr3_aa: CASSEGGINQPQHF
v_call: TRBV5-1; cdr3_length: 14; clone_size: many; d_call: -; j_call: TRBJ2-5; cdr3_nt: TGCGCCAGCAGCTTGTTTAGCAGCCAAGAGACCCAGTACTTC; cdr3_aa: CASSLFSSQETQYF
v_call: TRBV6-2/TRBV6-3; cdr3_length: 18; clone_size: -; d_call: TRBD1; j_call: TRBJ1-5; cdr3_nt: TGTGCCAGCAGTTACGGGGCAGGGGGTTTTTTTAGCAATCAGCCCCAGCATTTT; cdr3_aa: CASSYGAGGFFSNQPQHF
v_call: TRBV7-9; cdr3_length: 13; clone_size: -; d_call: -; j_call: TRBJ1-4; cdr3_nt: TGTGCCAGCAGCCCCGGAGGACCCGAAAAACTGTTTTTT; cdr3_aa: CASSPGGPEKLFF
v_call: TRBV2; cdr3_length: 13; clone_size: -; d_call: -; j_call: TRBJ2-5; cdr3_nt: TGTGCCAGCAGTGCCGGGGGCGAGGAGACCCAGTACTTC; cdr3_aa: CASSAGGEETQYF
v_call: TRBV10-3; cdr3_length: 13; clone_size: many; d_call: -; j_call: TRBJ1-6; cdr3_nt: TGTGCCATCAGTGATCCGCGGGATTCACCCCTCCACTTT; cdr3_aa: CAISDPRDSPLHF
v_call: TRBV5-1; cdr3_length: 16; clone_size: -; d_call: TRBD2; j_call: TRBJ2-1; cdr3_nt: TGCGCCAGCAGCTTGGCTCCGGGACTAACCTACAATGAGCAGTTCTTC; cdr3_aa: CASSLAPGLTYNEQFF
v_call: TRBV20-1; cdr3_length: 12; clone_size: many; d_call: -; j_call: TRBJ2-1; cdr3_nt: TGCAGTGCTAGACCCGGGAGTGATGAGCAGTTCTTC; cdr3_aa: CSARPGSDEQFF
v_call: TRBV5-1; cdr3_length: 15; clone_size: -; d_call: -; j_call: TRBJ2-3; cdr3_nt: TGCGCCAGCAGCTTGGCGGGGTTACTGGGAGATGCGCAGTATTTT; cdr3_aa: CASSLAGLLGDAQYF
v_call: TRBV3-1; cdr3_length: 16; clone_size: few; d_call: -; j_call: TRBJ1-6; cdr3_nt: TGTGCCAGCAGCCAGGATGCCGACCATCGGTATTCACCCCTCCACTTT; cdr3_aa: CASSQDADHRYSPLHF
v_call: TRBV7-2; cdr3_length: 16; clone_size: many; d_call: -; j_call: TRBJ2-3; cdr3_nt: TGTGCCAGCAGCTTAGTTTCCGCCCTGAAGGCAGATACGCAGTATTTT; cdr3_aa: CASSLVSALKADTQYF
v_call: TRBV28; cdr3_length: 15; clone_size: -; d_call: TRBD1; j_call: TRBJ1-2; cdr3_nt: TGTGCCAGCAGTAGCCGACAGGGGAGAACCTATGGCTACACCTTC; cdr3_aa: CASSSRQGRTYGYTF
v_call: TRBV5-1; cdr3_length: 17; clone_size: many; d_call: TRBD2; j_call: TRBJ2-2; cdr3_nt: TGCGCCAGCAGCTTGGCCAAGGTAGCGGGGTACACCGGGGAGCTGTTTTTT; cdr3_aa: CASSLAKVAGYTGELFF
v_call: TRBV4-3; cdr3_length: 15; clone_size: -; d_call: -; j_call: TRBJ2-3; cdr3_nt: TGCGCCAGCAGCCTTACTAGCAGGGGTACAGATACGCAGTATTTT; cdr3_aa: CASSLTSRGTDTQYF
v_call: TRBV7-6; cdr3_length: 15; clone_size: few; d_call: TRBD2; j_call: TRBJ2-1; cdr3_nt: TGTGCCAGCAGCTTAGTACTAGCGGGAGCCAATGAGCAGTTCTTC; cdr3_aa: CASSLVLAGANEQFF
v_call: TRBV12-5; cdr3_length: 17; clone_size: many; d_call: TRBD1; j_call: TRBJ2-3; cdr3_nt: TGTGCTAGTGGTCCAGCAACAGGGGATGGATGGACAGATACGCAGTATTTT; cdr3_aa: CASGPATGDGWTDTQYF
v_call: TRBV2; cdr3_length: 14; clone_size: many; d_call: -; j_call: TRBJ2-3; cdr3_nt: TGTGCCAGCAGCGACCCGGCTAGCACAGATACGCAGTATTTT; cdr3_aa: CASSDPASTDTQYF
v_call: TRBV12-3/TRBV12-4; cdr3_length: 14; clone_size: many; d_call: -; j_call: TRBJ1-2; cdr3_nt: TGTGCCAGCAGTTACGGCCCTTCCGGCTATGGCTACACCTTC; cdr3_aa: CASSYGPSGYGYTF
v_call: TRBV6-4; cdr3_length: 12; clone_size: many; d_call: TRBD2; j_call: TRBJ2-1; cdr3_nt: TGTGCCAGCAGCTCAACTAGCGGGGAGCAGTTCTTC; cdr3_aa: CASSSTSGEQFF
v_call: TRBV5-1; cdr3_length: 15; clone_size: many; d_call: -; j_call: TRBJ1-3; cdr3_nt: TGCGCCAGCAGCCCGGGGCTTCCCTCTGGAAACACCATATATTTT; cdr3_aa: CASSPGLPSGNTIYF
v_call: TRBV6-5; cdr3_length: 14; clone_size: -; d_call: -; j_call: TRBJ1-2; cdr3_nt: TGTGCCAGCAGATACCAACAGTTCTCCTATGGCTACACCTTC; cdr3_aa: CASRYQQFSYGYTF
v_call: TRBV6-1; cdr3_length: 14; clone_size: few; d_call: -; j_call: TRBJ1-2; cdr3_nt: TGTGCCAGCAGTGAAGCGGGGACTATCTATGGCTACACCTTC; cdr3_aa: CASSEAGTIYGYTF
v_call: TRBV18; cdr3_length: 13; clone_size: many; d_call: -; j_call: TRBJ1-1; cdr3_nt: TGTGCCAGCTCACCATCGGGGAACACTGAAGCTTTCTTT; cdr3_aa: CASSPSGNTEAFF
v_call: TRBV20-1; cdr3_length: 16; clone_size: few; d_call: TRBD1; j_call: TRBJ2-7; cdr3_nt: TGCAGTGCTGGACGTTACGACAGGGGGCTCGCCTACGAGCAGTACTTC; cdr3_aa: CSAGRYDRGLAYEQYF
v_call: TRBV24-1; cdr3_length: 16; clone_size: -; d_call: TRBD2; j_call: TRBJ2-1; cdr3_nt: TGTGCCACCAGTGATCGGACTAGCGGGTTTTACAATGAGCAGTTCTTC; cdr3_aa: CATSDRTSGFYNEQFF
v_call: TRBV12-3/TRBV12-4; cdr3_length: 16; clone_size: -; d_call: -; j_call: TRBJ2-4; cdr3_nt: TGTGCCAGCAGCCTATATGGGCGAATGGCCAAAAACATTCAGTACTTC; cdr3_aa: CASSLYGRMAKNIQYF
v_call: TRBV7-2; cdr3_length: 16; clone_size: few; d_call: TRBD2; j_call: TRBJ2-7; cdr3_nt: TGTGCCAGCAGCTTCCTAGCGGACGCTCGGACCTACGAGCAGTACTTC; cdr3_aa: CASSFLADARTYEQYF
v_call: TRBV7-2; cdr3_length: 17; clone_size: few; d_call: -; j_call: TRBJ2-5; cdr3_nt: TGTGCCAGCAGCTTAATCCGGGTGGGCCGGGGTTGGGAGACCCAGTACTTC; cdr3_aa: CASSLIRVGRGWETQYF
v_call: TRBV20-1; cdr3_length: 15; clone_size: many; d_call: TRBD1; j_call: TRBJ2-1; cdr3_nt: TGCAGTGCTAGTTTTCCGGGACAGGGGGCCAGTGAGCAGTTCTTC; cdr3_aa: CSASFPGQGASEQFF
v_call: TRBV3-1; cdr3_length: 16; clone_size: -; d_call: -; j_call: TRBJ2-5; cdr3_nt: TGTGCCAGCAGCCAAGATTGGCAGCCCTTCCAAGAGACCCAGTACTTC; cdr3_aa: CASSQDWQPFQETQYF
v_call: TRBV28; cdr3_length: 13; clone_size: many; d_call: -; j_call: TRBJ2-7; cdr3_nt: TGTGCCAGCAGTCCCCGGGACATCTACGAGCAGTACTTC; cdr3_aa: CASSPRDIYEQYF
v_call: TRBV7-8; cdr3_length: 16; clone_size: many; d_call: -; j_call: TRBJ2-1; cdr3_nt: TGTGCCAGCAGCTTAGCCCCAGCGGCGATCTACAATGAGCAGTTCTTC; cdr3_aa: CASSLAPAAIYNEQFF
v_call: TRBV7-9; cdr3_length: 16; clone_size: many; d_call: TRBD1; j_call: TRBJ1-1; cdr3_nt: TGTGCCAGCAGTACGAGGACAGGGACAAAGAACACTGAAGCTTTCTTT; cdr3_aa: CASSTRTGTKNTEAFF
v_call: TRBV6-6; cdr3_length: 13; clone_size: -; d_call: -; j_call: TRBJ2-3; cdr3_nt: TGTGCCAGCAGTTACGGGTCGGGCGATACGCAGTATTTT; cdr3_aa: CASSYGSGDTQYF
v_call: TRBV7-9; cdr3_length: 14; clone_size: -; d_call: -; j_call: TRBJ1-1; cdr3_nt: TGTGCCAGCAGCTTCGGGAAGATGAACACTGAAGCTTTCTTT; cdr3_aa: CASSFGKMNTEAFF